These 9 T cell receptor beta chains were sequenced from one sample in a study of T cell clonotyping in hematopoietic cell transplantation. Only in-frame clones appear in the TCRdb table, and some are missing; sequencing was by immunoSEQ multiplex PCR. The sample carries 70,000 or so clones, approximately 94% recorded once. Sequencing was carried out using peripheral blood mononuclear cells. These receptors originate from a man aged 45-65 years in good health. Some clones in this sample may be carry-over from other donors' samples.

This rearrangement joins TRBV10-1 to TRBJ1-4; 7 nucleotides align to TRBD1. Germline-derived CDR1 and CDR2 are WNHNN and SYGVQD (reference sequence). The ends lost 5 bases at V and 7 bases at J; junction bases unmatched: 16. This CDR3 spans 17 amino acids. CDR3 coding DNA: TGCGCCAGCAGTCCCATTCCCCCCGCAGGGGGAGGTGAAAAACTGTTTTTT. This gives the protein CASSPIPPAGGGEKLFF.

The chain is built from TRBV7-8 and TRBJ2-7, with 8 bases matching TRBD1. The CDR3 extends over 15 amino acids. Germline-derived CDR1 and CDR2 are SGHVS and FQNEAQ. The ends lost 5 bases at V and 3 bases at J; junction bases unmatched: 9. The CDR3 DNA sequence: TGTGCCAGCAGCCAGAGCCGGGACAGGCTCTACGAGCAGTACTTC. This sequence encodes CASSQSRDRLYEQYF.

The chain recombines TRBV25-1 with TRBJ2-5, with TRBD2 as a possible D gene (6 bases). Germline V CDR1 and CDR2: MGHDK, SYGVNS. The CDR3 is made up of 14 amino acids. The V end was cut by 7 bases, the J end by 6 bases, with 18 bases between. CDR3 region: CASTRGGNLQTQYF. The CDR3 DNA reads TGTGCCAGCACGAGGGGAGGCAATCTCCAGACCCAGTACTTC. Variable domain in full (rest from reference TRBV25-1 and TRBJ2-5): EADIYQTPRYLVIGTGKKITLECSQTMGHDKMYWYQQDPGMELHLIHYSYGVNSTEKGDLSSESTVSRIRTEHFPLTLESARPSHTSQYLCASTRGGNLQTQYFGPGTRLLVL.

This chain links TRBV7-2 with TRBJ2-7; D might be TRBD1 (6 bases). Trimming left V 5 bases short and J 4 bases short, with 9 bases between. The CDR3 contains 12 residues. The germline CDR1 and CDR2 sequences are SGHTA and FQGNSA. CDR3 sequence (DNA): TGTGCCAGCAGCCAAGACAGGTACGAGCAGTACTTC. It is translated as CASSQDRYEQYF.

The CDR3 nucleotides are TGTGCCAGTAGTCTCAGCGGGGAGATCCTCTACGAGCAGTACTTC. Translation: CASSLSGEILYEQYF. This chain joins TRBV19 and TRBJ2-7; 7 nucleotides line up with TRBD2. V was pared by 5 bases and J by 3 bases, with 10 bases of the junction left unmatched. Germline V CDR1 and CDR2: LNHDA, SQIVND (reference sequence). CDR3 length: 15 residues.

V and J are TRBV28 and TRBJ1-1; the D is unclear. Trimming cost V 1 base and J 7 bases, with 7 bases left between them. This CDR3 is built from 12 residues. CDR1 is MDHEN and CDR2 is SYDVKM in the germline V gene. The chain's CDR3 is CASSLSQFEAFF. The DNA of the CDR3 is TGTGCCAGCAGTTTATCGCAGTTTGAAGCTTTCTTT.

V usage is TRBV11-3 and J usage is TRBJ2-7; D gene unclear. The CDR3 runs 12 residues. V lost 5 bases, J lost 4 bases, and 9 bases lay in between. The germline gives CDR1 SGHNT, CDR2 YENEEA. CDR3 in amino acids: CASSLDGYEQYF. CDR3 coding DNA: TGTGCCAGCAGCCTCGACGGGTACGAGCAGTACTTC.

The genes are TRBV7-6 and TRBJ2-7, with TRBD2 matching 7 bases. J gave up 3 bases and V 5 bases, and 7 bases lay outside the gene matches. CDR1 is SGHVS, CDR2 FNYEAQ, per germline. The CDR3 runs 14 residues. The CDR3 nucleotides are TGTGCCAGCAGCGGGGGGGACTCGAACTACGAGCAGTACTTC. The encoded protein is CASSGGDSNYEQYF.

The chain combines TRBV6-5 with TRBJ2-3; the match to TRBD2 covers 7 bases. The CDR3 is 14 residues long. CDR1 is MNHEY, CDR2 SVGAGI, per germline. V shed 5 bases and J 4 bases; nucleotides not matched to a gene: 6. CDR3 loop: CASSPQSGADTQYF. CDR3 nucleotides: TGTGCCAGCAGTCCACAAAGCGGGGCAGATACGCAGTATTTT.